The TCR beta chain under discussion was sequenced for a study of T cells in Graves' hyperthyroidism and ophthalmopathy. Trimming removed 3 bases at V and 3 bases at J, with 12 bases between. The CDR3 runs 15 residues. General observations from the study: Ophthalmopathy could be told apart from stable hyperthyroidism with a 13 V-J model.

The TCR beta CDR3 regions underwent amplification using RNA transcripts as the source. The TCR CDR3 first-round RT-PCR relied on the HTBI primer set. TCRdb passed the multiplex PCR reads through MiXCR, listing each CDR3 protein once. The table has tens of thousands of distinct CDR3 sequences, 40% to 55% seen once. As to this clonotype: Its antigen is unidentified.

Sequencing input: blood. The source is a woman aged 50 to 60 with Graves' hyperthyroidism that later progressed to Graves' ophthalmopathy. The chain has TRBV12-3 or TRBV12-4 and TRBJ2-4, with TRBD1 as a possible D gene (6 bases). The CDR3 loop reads CASSFYSDSKNIQYF. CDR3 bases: TGTGCCAGCAGTTTTTATTCGGACAGCAAAAACATTCAGTACTTC.